One and the same sample provided the 8 T cell receptor beta chains below, sequenced in a study of molecular identifiers for immune sequencing clone quantification. From the PCR reads, TCRdb called clonotypes with MiXCR, one entry per CDR3 protein. This sample yields hundreds of thousands of distinct CDR3 sequences, of which just under 20% are seen a single time; under 0.95% belongs to the top ten. The sequencing input was naive CD8+ T cells from blood, with Jurkat cell RNA spiked in. Stated subset: FACS-sorted CD8+CD4-CCR7+CD45RA+ naive T cells. Receptors originate from a human donor in good health. Some libraries in this study had Jurkat cell RNA spiked in.

In its sample, this clonotype was seen many times. The CDR3 spells CSARKGLAESTDTQYF. The CDR3, as DNA: TGCAGTGCTAGAAAGGGACTAGCGGAGAGCACAGATACGCAGTATTTT. J is TRBJ2-3 and V is TRBV20-1, with 11 positions matching TRBD2. Germline trimming cut 2 bases from V and 0 bases from J; bases unmatched to any gene: 4. The CDR3 has 16 residues. Germline V gene lookup returns CDR1 DFQATT and CDR2 SNEGSKA (reference sequence).

CDR3 DNA sequence: TGTGCCAGCAGCTTAGGGGGTACCCCTTTTAACTATGGCTACACCTTC. Translating it yields CASSLGGTPFNYGYTF. V gene TRBV13 combines with J gene TRBJ1-2, with no clear D. The V and J ends lost 0 bases and 1 base respectively, with 12 bases between them. CDR1 is PRHDT, CDR2 FYEKMQ, per germline (reference sequence). The CDR3 spans 16 residues.

With regard to this clonotype: Possible read error: a much larger clone is one base away. V and J are TRBV6-1 and TRBJ1-2; the D is unclear. The CDR3 has 13 residues. CDR1 is MNHNS, CDR2 SASEGT, per germline. CDR3 loop: CASKGRLNYGYAF. Written as DNA, the CDR3 is TGTGCCAGCAAGGGCCGACTTAACTATGGCTACGCCTTC.

This clonotype was seen at least ten times. The chain is built from TRBV29-1 and TRBJ2-5; 7 bases line up with TRBD2. V lost 0 bases, J lost 4 bases, and 5 bases stayed unmatched. Germline CDR1 is SQVTM and CDR2 is ANQGSEA. CDR3 length: 14 amino acids. The CDR3 DNA is TGCAGCGTTGAAGAGGGAGGGGTGGGAGAGACCCAGTACTTC. It codes for CSVEEGGVGETQYF. Full variable domain (remainder filled in from reference TRBV29-1 and TRBJ2-5): SAVISQKPSRDICQRGTSLTIQCQVDSQVTMMFWYRQQPGQSLTLIATANQGSEATYESGFVIDKFPISRPNLTFSTLTVSNMSPEDSSIYLCSVEEGGVGETQYFGPGTRLLVL.

This chain uses TRBV19 with TRBJ1-6, with TRBD1 as a possible D gene (6 bases). V dropped 5 bases and J dropped 6 bases, with 14 bases sitting between them. Germline V lookup: CDR1 LNHDA, CDR2 SQIVND (reference sequence). The CDR3 length is 15 residues. The CDR3 loop reads CASSSSGGVNSPLHF. The CDR3 DNA follows: TGTGCCAGTAGTTCGTCCGGGGGCGTTAATTCACCCCTCCACTTT.

V gene TRBV27 combines with J gene TRBJ1-3; D gene uncertain. Trimming cost V 8 bases and J 1 base, with 12 bases left between them. The CDR3 is 14 residues long. CDR1 MNHEY and CDR2 SMNVEV come from the germline V gene (reference sequence). The CDR3 region has the DNA TGTGCCAGCGCGCTCGGAGCGTCTGGAAACACCATATATTTT. Its protein product is CASALGASGNTIYF.

Ten or more counts support this clonotype. The chain is built from TRBV18 and TRBJ1-5; TRBD1 agrees at 12 bases. The germline CDR1 and CDR2 sequences are KGHSH and LQKENI. With V trimmed by 4 bases and J by 6 bases, 7 bases remained unmatched. The length of the CDR3 is 16 residues. CDR3 sequence: CASSLTGTGGVQPQHF. CDR3 nucleotides: TGTGCCAGCTCACTAACCGGGACAGGGGGCGTTCAGCCCCAGCATTTT.

This clonotype came up many times. The rearrangement joins TRBV7-6 to TRBJ2-3; no firm D call. Trimming removed 5 bases at V and 3 bases at J, with 9 bases between. Germline assignment: CDR1 SGHVS and CDR2 FNYEAQ. The CDR3 covers 13 residues. CDR3 region: CASSPRKTDTQYF. Written as DNA, the CDR3 is TGTGCCAGCAGCCCGAGAAAAACAGATACGCAGTATTTT.